The 18 T cell receptor beta chains below all came from one sample that was sequenced in a study of tumor-infiltrating lymphocytes in primary liver carcinoma (dated by TCRdb to 2016 to 2017). RNA from unsorted whole blood was extracted with TRIzol reagent, and germline DNA was obtained with the DNeasy Blood & Tissue kit. Sequenced using an Illumina HiSeq 2500. Starting from approximately 500 ng total RNA, TCRbeta-specific cDNA was produced by reverse transcription with a constant-region primer and ProtoScript II reverse transcriptase. Construction of the TCRbeta libraries relied on three nested rounds of multiplex PCR, following a slightly modified ARM-PCR procedure. Each of the first two PCR rounds ran for around 9 cycles and used multiplex TRBV1-TRBV30 forward primers together with a Cbeta reverse primer. Clones were called with MiXCR by TCRdb after fastp trimmed the public reads at Q25, and only in-frame beta chains were retained. CDR3 protein sequences are deduplicated, and each keeps its most common genes and DNA. The sample table lists more than 150,000 distinct CDR3 sequences, roughly 60% of them with a count of one. Around 68% of the sample rests with the top ten.

Sequencing input: peripheral blood. Source of these receptors: a middle-aged man with primary liver carcinoma and hepatitis B virus infection.

CDR3 loop: CSVMKGKTTDTQYF. CDR3 bases: TGCAGCGTGATGAAAGGAAAAACCACAGATACGCAGTATTTT. The chain employs TRBV29-1 and TRBJ2-3; D is undetermined. The CDR3 extends over 14 amino acids. The V and J ends lost 6 bases and 2 bases respectively, with 15 bases between them. Germline values: CDR1 SQVTM, CDR2 ANQGSEA.

The V call is TRBV5-1, the J call TRBJ2-7, with unresolved D. Trimming shortened V by 4 bases and J by 3 bases, and 11 bases separated the two germline ends. The germline V gene has CDR1 SGHRS and CDR2 YFSETQ. This CDR3 contains 13 residues. CDR3: CASSQSSFYEQYF. DNA of the CDR3: TGCGCCAGCAGCCAGAGCTCTTTCTACGAGCAGTACTTC.

In the case of this clonotype: The CDR3 does not close with the conserved phenylalanine or tryptophan, likely indicating a read error. This chain joins TRBV6-5 and TRBJ2-1; perhaps TRBD2 as D (6 bases). V lost 3 bases and J 3 bases, leaving 9 bases between the germline ends. The germline V gene has CDR1 MNHEY and CDR2 SVGAGI. The CDR3 is 14 amino acids. The CDR3 DNA reads TGTGCCAGCAGTTATGAGACTAGCTACAATGAGCAGTTCCTC. Protein sequence: CASSYETSYNEQFL.

Notes on this clonotype: A read error may be the cause here, since a much bigger clone is one base away. This chain links TRBV6-1 with TRBJ2-3, with D unresolved. The CDR3 contains 14 residues. CDR1 is MNHNS, CDR2 SASEGT, per germline. The V and J ends lost 1 base and 6 bases respectively, with 11 bases between them. CDR3 DNA sequence: TGTGCCAGCAGTGAAGGCTTATGGACGGATACGCAGTATTTT. Translated, it gives CASSEGLWTDTQYF.

This chain connects TRBV7-9 to TRBJ2-5, with 8 bases that match TRBD1. Germline CDR1 and CDR2: SEHNR and FQNEAQ (reference sequence). V lost 4 bases to trimming and J lost 5 bases; unmatched junction nucleotides: 18. The CDR3 consists of 18 residues. The CDR3 DNA sequence: TGTGCCAGCAGCTCCGACCAACCCACCTTTACAGGGGGTGAGACCCAGTACTTC. Translating it yields CASSSDQPTFTGGETQYF.

Turning to this clonotype: Without the conserved terminal phenylalanine or tryptophan, this CDR3 likely stems from a read error. This chain links TRBV11-2 with TRBJ2-7; D not resolved. Between the trimmed V and J ends, which lost 5 bases and 2 bases, there was a span of 13 bases. The CDR3 contains 14 residues. Germline assignment: CDR1 SGHAT and CDR2 FQNNGV. The CDR3 loop reads CASSPWWQAYEQYL. As DNA, the CDR3 is TGTGCCAGCAGCCCTTGGTGGCAGGCCTACGAGCAGTACCTC.

The chain carries TRBV5-4 and TRBJ2-1; D may be TRBD2 (6 bases). The germline gives CDR1 SGHNT, CDR2 YYREEE (reference sequence). Deletions cut 4 bases from V and 4 bases from J, with 18 bases between. The CDR3 extends over 16 amino acids. The CDR3 spells CASSPGTRGLYNEQFF. The CDR3 DNA reads as TGTGCCAGCAGCCCGGGGACTCGCGGCCTTTACAATGAGCAGTTCTTC.

The V gene is TRBV1, the J gene TRBJ2-5; the table's D gene call, TRBD2, was not cross checked with the DNA. TRBV1 is noted as a pseudogene. The CDR3 loop spans 17 amino acids. CDR3 DNA: TGCACCAGCAGCCAGATCCGGGCACTCCGGATCCAAGAGACCCAGTACTTC. The encoded protein is CTSSQIRALRIQETQYF.

About this clonotype: The germline gene is not matched at one end of the junction; a read error may be the cause. The CDR3: CATSQLGDYNEQFF. As DNA, the CDR3 is TGCGCCACCAGTCAATTAGGCGACTACAATGAGCAATTCTTC. This sequence joins TRBV23-1 and TRBJ2-1; tentatively, D is TRBD2 (5 bases). TRBV23-1 is labeled an ORF, and its function is uncertain. The CDR3 is 14 residues long.

This clonotype was seen only once. This sequence joins TRBV19 and TRBJ1-1; no reliable D call. Trimming pared 1 base from V and 3 bases from J, leaving 12 bases between. Germline CDR1 reads LNHDA; CDR2 reads SQIVND (reference sequence). CDR3 length equals 15 residues. The CDR3 spells CASSIGRNSDTEAFF. As DNA, the CDR3 is TGTGCCAGTAGTATAGGGCGGAATAGCGACACTGAAGCTTTCTTT.

In the case of this clonotype: A read error is possible here, since a much larger clone lies one base away. The rearrangement links TRBV12-3 or TRBV12-4 to TRBJ1-6; D is perhaps TRBD1 (5 bases). Trimming shortened V by 1 base and J by 6 bases, and 7 bases separated the two germline ends. The CDR3 runs 14 residues. CDR3 in amino acids: CASSLEGPNSPLHF. As DNA, the CDR3 is TGTGCCAGCAGTTTAGAGGGGCCTAATTCACCCCTCCACTTT.

Turning to this clonotype: This may be a read error: a much more frequent sequence differs by one nucleotide. The chain carries TRBV11-2 and TRBJ2-2; 7 bases align to TRBD2. Germline CDR1 SGHAT, CDR2 FQNNGV. The CDR3 runs 15 residues. Trimming at V came to 5 bases and at J to 4 bases, leaving 7 bases not matched to a gene. CDR3 DNA sequence: TGTGCCAGCAGCCCAAGCGGGAATGTCACCGGGGAGCTGTTTTTT. It is translated as CASSPSGNVTGELFF.

The rearrangement joins TRBV5-5 to TRBJ2-5; 7 nucleotides agree with TRBD2. Looked up from germline, CDR1 is SGHKS and CDR2 is YYEKEE (reference sequence). The CDR3 contains 15 residues. The ends lost 3 bases at V and 7 bases at J; junction bases unmatched: 12. CDR3 sequence: CASSSYPRGGGTQYF. In DNA, the CDR3 is TGTGCCAGCAGCTCGTATCCCCGCGGCGGGGGGACCCAGTACTTC. Together with reference TRBV5-5 and TRBJ2-5, the CDR3 gives the full variable domain: DAGVTQSPTHLIKTRGQQVTLRCSPISGHKSVSWYQQVLGQGPQFIFQYYEKEERGRGNFPDRFSARQFPNYSSELNVNALLLGDSALYLCASSSYPRGGGTQYFGPGTRLLVL.

This clonotype was found once. The rearrangement joins TRBV6-6 to TRBJ1-1; tentatively, D is TRBD1 (6 bases). Germline CDR1 reads MNHNY; CDR2 reads SVGAGI (reference sequence). The length of the CDR3 is 17 residues. Between the trimmed V and J ends, which lost 5 bases and 0 bases, there was a span of 19 bases. As DNA, the CDR3 is TGTGCCAGCAGTCCCACGCTTGTCTCAGGGGTGAACACTGAAGCTTTCTTT. Its translation: CASSPTLVSGVNTEAFF.

The rearrangement links TRBV5-4 to TRBJ2-5; maybe TRBD1 (5 bases). In germline, CDR1 is SGHNT, CDR2 YYREEE (reference sequence). V lost 5 bases and J lost 4, with 21 bases in between. This CDR3 contains 16 residues. CDR3 sequence: CASREQAGVGGETQYF. The CDR3 DNA is TGTGCCAGCAGGGAACAGGCTGGGGTGGGTGGAGAGACCCAGTACTTC.

This clonotype was found a few times. The chain carries TRBV5-1 and TRBJ2-3; 7 bases line up with TRBD1. Trimming at V came to 6 bases and at J to 2 bases, leaving 12 bases not matched to a gene. The CDR3 is made up of 16 amino acids. In germline, CDR1 is SGHRS, CDR2 YFSETQ. CDR3 bases: TGCGCCAGCACCCTCGTCCCTGGACAGGTCACAGATACGCAGTATTTT. This gives the protein CASTLVPGQVTDTQYF.

The chain employs TRBV5-5 and TRBJ1-4, with D possibly matching TRBD1 (6 bases). V was trimmed by 5 bases and J by 0 bases, leaving 11 bases between them. The CDR3 has 15 amino acids. Looked up from germline, CDR1 is SGHKS and CDR2 is YYEKEE (reference sequence). The CDR3 coding sequence is TGTGCCAGCAGTACTACAGGGACAACTAATGAAAAACTGTTTTTT. Translated, it gives CASSTTGTTNEKLFF. Combining the CDR3 with reference TRBV5-5 and TRBJ1-4 gives the whole variable domain DAGVTQSPTHLIKTRGQQVTLRCSPISGHKSVSWYQQVLGQGPQFIFQYYEKEERGRGNFPDRFSARQFPNYSSELNVNALLLGDSALYLCASSTTGTTNEKLFFGSGTQLSVL.

In regard to this clonotype: This sequence may be a read error, since a much larger clone differs from it by one base. The rearrangement uses TRBV2 and TRBJ1-2; D may be TRBD1 (6 bases). The CDR3 is made up of 14 amino acids. Looked up from germline, CDR1 is SNHLY and CDR2 is FYNNEI. Trimming removed 10 bases from V and 8 bases from J, with 23 bases in between. CDR3 in DNA: TGTGCCACTGTCAGGGGCCTGGGCCGCCTCGGCTACACCTTC. Residues: CATVRGLGRLGYTF.